This TCR beta chain came from a study of CD8 T cells in ankylosing spondylitis. Study outcomes and limitations: A subset of motif variants has previously been described in the synovial fluid and blood of reactive arthritis. Blood from ankylosing spondylitis patients appeared to carry a characteristic roughly eight-variant TCR beta motif.

V dropped 5 bases and J dropped 8 bases, with 19 bases sitting between them. CDR3 length: 15 amino acids. CDR1 SEHNR and CDR2 FQNEAQ come from the germline V gene (reference sequence). MiXCR, applied by TCRdb to the 5' RACE reads, yields one record per CDR3 protein. This table has some 140,000 distinct CDR3 sequences, approximately 17% appearing once. This clonotype has a handful of counts. The antigen is unknown. Sequences were obtained from blood, either unsorted or a sorted T cell fraction (not recorded which). The sequence was obtained from a male donor with ankylosing spondylitis. V gene TRBV7-9 combines with J gene TRBJ2-1; a possible D gene is TRBD1 (6 bases). CDR3 loop: CASSGTGTQYYEQFF. The CDR3 DNA follows: TGTGCCAGCAGCGGAACCGGGACACAATACTATGAGCAGTTCTTC.